What follows is one T cell receptor beta chain and its context. The sample originates from a study of blood T cell repertoires in COVID-19. Study context: Researchers got acute and convalescent COVID-19 samples from the United States, Italy and Spain. The cDNA or gDNA used as material had been derived from T cells, B-cell-depleted T cells, or PBMCs.

Methods used by the authors: By means of reference gene primer amplification, nucleated cell counts were estimated. The protocol was immunoSEQ multiplex PCR, while the TCRdb copy is restricted to in-frame clones and leaves out a portion. V and J calls plus clone size are reproduced from that table; the DNA served to infer D and trimming. The table lists approximately 180,000 clones, more than 75% of them singletons. V dropped 3 bases and J dropped 6; count of bases not matched to a gene: 5. Germline V CDR1 and CDR2: KGHSH, LQKENI. The CDR3 length is 14 residues. What was sequenced was peripheral blood. This TCR was recovered from a man in his forties or fifties with active or convalescent COVID-19. The rearrangement links TRBV18 to TRBJ1-5; 7 nucleotides line up with TRBD1. The CDR3: CASSPQGGFQPQHF. CDR3 DNA sequence: TGTGCCAGCTCACCGCAGGGGGGATTTCAGCCCCAGCATTTT.